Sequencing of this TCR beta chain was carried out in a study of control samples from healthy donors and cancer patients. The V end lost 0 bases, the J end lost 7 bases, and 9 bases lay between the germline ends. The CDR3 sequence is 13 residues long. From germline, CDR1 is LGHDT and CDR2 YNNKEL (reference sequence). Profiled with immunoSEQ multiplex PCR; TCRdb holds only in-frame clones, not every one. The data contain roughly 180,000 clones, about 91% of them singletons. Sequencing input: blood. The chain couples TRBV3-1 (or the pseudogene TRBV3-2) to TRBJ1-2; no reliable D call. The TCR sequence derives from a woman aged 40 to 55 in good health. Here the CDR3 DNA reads TGTGCCAGCAGCCAAGAGCGGATGGGTGGCTACACCTTC. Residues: CASSQERMGGYTF.